The source of this T cell receptor (beta chain) is a study of CD8+CD57+ T cells in acquired aplastic anemia. Study-wide points: Comparison of patients with controls identified almost 30 shared CD8+ CDR3 sequences.

Concerning this clonotype: Its specificity is unknown.

Sequenced patients had shown CD8+CD57+ cell expansion by flow cytometry. CDR3 length equals 16 residues. Germline V gene lookup returns CDR1 SNHLY and CDR2 FYNNEI. The J segment lost 4 bases and the V segment lost 9 bases, leaving 5 bases of the junction unmatched. The template used for profiling TCR beta VDJ and CDR3 was genomic DNA. TCRdb independently ran MiXCR on the reads; one entry per CDR3 protein. The sample lists just over 200,000 distinct CDR3 sequences, less than 75% occurring once. The genes are TRBV2 and TRBJ2-2, with 16 bases fitting TRBD2. The receptor's source is a human donor with aplastic anemia. Sequenced material: sorted CD4+, CD8+, or CD8+CD57+ T cells (not recorded which) from PBMCs. The CDR3 bases are TGTGCCAGTGGGACTAGCGGGAGGGAGGCCACCGGGGAGCTGTTTTTT. Protein product: CASGTSGREATGELFF.